The clone carrying this T cell receptor (beta chain) was detected only a few times. Antigen specificity is unknown. TCRdb reprocessed the multiplex PCR reads with MiXCR, giving one entry per CDR3 protein. This table holds hundreds of thousands of distinct CDR3 sequences, about a third found once. The source of the sample is a study of breast tumors, draining lymph nodes, adjacent tissues. Study-level results: Tumor TCR diversity was below lymph nodes but above nontumor tissue. Luminal-like breast cancer showed significantly greater tumor-nontumor repertoire similarity than basal-like breast cancer did.

The CDR3 sequence is 14 residues long. Germline CDR1 reads MNHEY; CDR2 reads SVGAGI. The trim removed 5 bases at V and 5 bases at J, leaving 8 bases unmatched. Breast cancer patients provided tissue from their axillary draining lymph nodes. The V call is TRBV6-5, the J call TRBJ2-5; 7 nucleotides line up with TRBD2. The source of this sequence is a female donor with breast cancer. Some clones in this sample may be carry-over from other donors' samples. The source material was axillary lymph node tissue. The CDR3 region is CASSHEHGGETQYF. For the CDR3, the DNA is TGTGCCAGCAGTCACGAACACGGGGGGGAGACCCAGTACTTC.